This T cell receptor (beta chain) was observed in a study of cytomegalovirus exposure and HLA in healthy donors (dated by TCRdb to the late 2010s). For the wider study: According to an earlier analysis of 587 of the donors, about 179 million T cells yielded 100 million or so unique TCR beta sequences and approximately 300 Gb of sequence data. An early release covering roughly 640 HLA-typed donors comprised about 300 gigabases of sequencing data and tens of millions of unique TCR sequences. Among the roughly 370 genotyped donors, about 83% belonged to the genetic ancestry cluster associated with self-reported Caucasian donors. The study was designed to test whether signatures of past pathogen exposure could be identified by cataloging public T cell receptors. The study used immunosequencing to profile the T cell repertoires of about 670 subjects and linked those repertoires to cytomegalovirus serostatus. Besides the first cohort of hundreds of subjects, a separate validation cohort made up of 120 different subjects was used. High-throughput TCR immunosequencing, statistical association of individual TCRs with disease status, and machine learning were combined to predict cytomegalovirus infection status. In a later analysis, previously published TCR beta repertoires from several hundred donors were re-analyzed and high-resolution HLA genotyping was added so that TCR occurrence patterns could be studied. The later analysis used no new phenotypic data to find candidate immune exposures, relying instead on TCR beta sequences and their occurrence across donors. An earlier analysis of more than 450 of the donors used high-throughput TCR beta sequencing to judge whether each TCR beta V gene segment behaved as functional or pseudogenic. Donor age, sex, ethnicity and CMV serostatus were collected together with the repertoire data. A later genetic analysis used genome-wide SNP genotypes for about 65% of the 666 donors, treating that subset as a discovery cohort. All discovery cohort repertoires had been generated using a single sequencing platform. HLA typing covered class I and class II loci at four-digit resolution. The number of typed donors differed by locus: 629-630 for A, B, C, DRB1 and DQB1; approximately 520 for DQA1; some 590 for DPA1; and about 470 for DPB1. Because of strong linkage in the cohort, roughly five DR-DQ haplotypes were treated as single units for association and clustering. Among some 400 genotyped donors of the cohort, an average of roughly 230,000 unique TCR beta nucleotide sequences was sequenced per donor, of which 15% to 20% were non-productive.

The study at large found these results: In an earlier analysis of about 550 of the donors, most TCR beta V segments were observed in productive rearrangements about 87% or about 30% of the time, broadly matching IMGT annotations. In a later analysis, several top co-occurrence clusters were reported to appear linked to parvovirus B19, influenza, CMV and Epstein-Barr virus. Specific HLA alleles were associated with roughly 16,000 TCR beta sequences at a false discovery rate of 0.05 in a later analysis. The only immune exposure information available for the cohort was CMV serostatus. According to a later analysis, most CMV-associated TCR beta chains appeared to be HLA-restricted, and the HLA associations seemed to be driven largely by CMV exposure. The authors suggested that the approach could potentially be generalized to other disease states and immunological phenotypes. According to a later genetic analysis, donors in an Asian-associated ancestry cluster had fewer N-insertions in productive TCRs than the approximately 700-donor mean. The classifier was reported to diagnose cytomegalovirus status with high specificity and sensitivity in both the original and validation cohorts. A further reported finding was that TCR beta sequences accurately predicted the HLA-A and HLA-B alleles for most subjects in the first cohort. A later analysis found that TCR association rates varied across HLA loci, with DRB1 alleles showing the most associated TCRs and HLA-C alleles the fewest. A cluster of highly shared sequence variants was judged likely to be a technical artifact of the sequencing pipeline. A later genetic analysis associated a missense DCLRE1C variant with V-gene and J-gene trimming of TCR beta chains, and an independent cohort replicated the association. When HLA alleles, especially DR and DQ, strongly co-occurred, TCR associations were difficult to assign to individual alleles. Because HLA typing was missing for some donors at each locus, association tests included only the typed subset. Compared with equally common non-associated chains, HLA-associated TCR beta chains in a later analysis were more clonally expanded and had lower generation probabilities. In vitro tests confirmed that a few of the cytomegalovirus-associated TCR beta chains recognize cytomegalovirus antigens. Because counts were too low, 15 to 20 rarely observed V segments, including chromosome 9 orphons, were excluded from the earlier analysis of 587 of the donors. Across donors, most TCR sequences were observed very rarely, whereas some public TCRs were present in many individuals. Correlated functional status among segregating V segments might reflect linkage disequilibrium, but an unknown experimental factor could not be ruled out. Because the 87-base-pair reads could not distinguish some IMGT-functional V segments, including TRBV6-2 and TRBV6-3, those segments were excluded. A total of some 180 TCR beta chains were listed by the study as associated with cytomegalovirus. Sequencing depth was assumed to be roughly uniform across donors in the presence/absence analyses, though that assumption may not hold. In this cohort, only TCR beta chains were sequenced, and detectable features were limited by the absence of alpha or paired-chain data.

V loses 2 bases, J loses 7 bases, and the germline ends lie 8 bases apart. Its CDR3 holds 12 amino acids, cysteine through phenylalanine. CDR3 DNA is the only sequence kept; it has 36 bases, read in frame from the first base. CDR1 and CDR2, per the germline V gene (reference sequence), are MNHNY and SVGAGI. Library preparation was by the immunoSEQ multiplex PCR assay. For the multiplex PCR, a mixture combining 60 forward primers for TCR Vbeta segments and 13 reverse primers for TCR Jbeta segments was used. A multiplex PCR assay on genomic DNA amplified the CDR3 region of rearranged TCR beta genes. The amplified TCR beta libraries were sequenced on the Illumina HiSeq System as 87-base-pair reads. The paper's data handling went like this. A later analysis tallied roughly 76 million unique TCR beta chains across the 610 or so repertoires, and about 12 million of those chains were shared by two or more donors. Raw reads were error-corrected and collapsed into unique sequences by a nearest-neighbor algorithm in which closely related sequences were merged to remove PCR and sequencing errors. CDR3 sequences were aligned to IMGT reference sequences to assign V, D and J gene segments. For a sequence to be retained, a match of at least six nucleotides was required to both a V gene segment and a J gene segment. A rearrangement was called productive if the CDR3 had no stop codons and remained in frame with V and J, and every other rearrangement was called non-productive. CDR3 was defined by IMGT convention, running from the second conserved V-encoded cysteine to the conserved J-encoded phenylalanine. The earlier analysis of a few hundred of the donors excluded sequences that lacked an unambiguous match to a single V gene segment. An earlier analysis of approximately 590 of the donors called V segments functional above 56.7% productive rearrangements and segregating when the between-donor standard deviation exceeded 5%. A statistical classification framework was built for diagnosing cytomegalovirus status from the catalog of TCR beta chain sequences. A later analysis assigned V and J genes by comparing TCR nucleotide sequences with IMGT/GENE-DB human TR gene sequences. The TCRdist pipeline was used in a later analysis to assign CDR3 sequences and most-parsimonious VDJ recombination scenarios. A later analysis defined each TCR beta chain by its CDR3 amino acid sequence plus V-gene family, and excluded reads lacking a unique V-gene family. A later analysis removed roughly 590 highly shared, low-generation-probability nucleotide sequences to deal with suspected cross-contamination and a sequencing artifact. For each public chain, a later analysis derived a clonal expansion index from normalized ranks of inferred template counts within each repertoire. Generation probabilities in a later analysis came from a VDJ recombination model fitted to out-of-frame rearrangements, and those results were checked against IGoR. In a later analysis, hypergeometric tests were used to score TCR-TCR, TCR-HLA and TCR-CMV co-occurrence, with a repertoire-size bias correction applied to TCR pairs. A later analysis estimated false discovery rates by permuting HLA or CMV assignments 20 times. In a later analysis, co-occurring TCRs were grouped using DBSCAN, and TCRdist sequence similarity was added for clustering within HLA-allele-positive subsets. Repertoires with fewer than 30,000 or more than 120,000 public chains were left out of co-occurrence clustering, as were five repertoires with anomalous nucleotide sharing. As stored in TCRdb, this immuneACCESS dataset retains in-frame rearrangements with V and J assigned. A fraction of the clones does not appear; measured against another copy, unresolved V genes explain less than half of the discrepancy, and the remainder lacks a known reason. D and trimming were read from the DNA, whereas the V and J calls and clone size are those reported in that table. The table for this sample lists approximately 180,000 clones; 75% of them were counted only once. The ten top clones hold about 2.7% of the sample.

The cohort was made up of roughly 670 healthy bone marrow donors. Cohort members were all nominally healthy when sampled, although unrecorded immune exposures were likely present. The donor tested CMV seronegative and was one of the 352 seronegative cohort members. Every donor gave a peripheral blood sample, and the peripheral blood mononuclear cells from that sample were used for TCR beta sequencing. The Qiagen DNeasy Blood Extraction Kit was used to extract genomic DNA from the blood cell samples. This clone occurred once. It lacks a known antigen. Per-base qualities were not stored, and no clone one base away is much larger.

Specimen: PBMCs. The clonotype was recovered from a male donor in good health and CMV-seronegative. The sequence links TRBV6-6 to TRBJ1-1; TRBD1 is possibly the D segment (5 matching bases). The sequence in DNA is TGTGCCAGCAGTTACGAAGGGGTTGAAGCTTTCTTT. Translated, this gives CASSYEGVEAFF.